These 6 T cell receptor beta chains were all obtained from the same sample, sequenced in a study of cytomegalovirus exposure and HLA in healthy donors (dated by TCRdb to about 2017). Libraries were made using the immunoSEQ multiplex PCR assay. The multiplex PCR relied on a mix of 60 forward primers for TCR Vbeta segments and 13 reverse primers for TCR Jbeta segments. This immuneACCESS table, as held by TCRdb, lists in-frame sequences with V and J called but not all clones. Of the missing ones, under half trace to an unresolved V gene in checked studies; the others have no known cause. Here the sample has under 130,000 clones; about four fifths occur a single time. The ten biggest clones cover under 1.5% of the sample. Specimen: PBMCs. These receptors were obtained from a man aged 30 to 39 in good health and CMV-seronegative.

The J gene is TRBJ1-5, the V gene TRBV19; D perhaps matches TRBD1 (6 bases). Between the trimmed V and J ends, which lost 5 bases and 6 bases, there was a span of 20 bases. The germline CDR1 and CDR2 sequences are LNHDA and SQIVND (reference sequence). The CDR3 loop spans 16 amino acids. CDR3 residues: CASSGKDRILFQPQHF. The CDR3 DNA sequence: TGTGCCAGTAGTGGAAAGGACAGAATTCTCTTTCAGCCCCAGCATTTT.

This clone appeared a single time. The chain recombines TRBV5-1 with TRBJ2-7, with D maybe TRBD1 (6 bases). The length of the CDR3 is 13 residues. Germline CDR1 SGHRS, CDR2 YFSETQ. V was cut by 2 bases and J by 7 bases, with 13 bases left in between. In DNA, the CDR3 is TGCGCCAGCAGCTTATCCACAGGGTGGGAGCAGTACTTC. This sequence encodes CASSLSTGWEQYF.

The chain employs TRBV16 and TRBJ1-1, with unresolved D. CDR3 length: 15 amino acids. V gave up 0 bases and J gave up 0 bases, with 8 bases separating them. Germline CDR1 and CDR2: KGHSY and FQNENV. The CDR3 nucleotides are TGTGCCAGCAGCCAATCGATAAGCCTGAACACTGAAGCTTTCTTT. Translating gives CASSQSISLNTEAFF. The full variable domain, completed using reference TRBV16 and TRBJ1-1, is GEEVAQTPKHLVRGEGQKAKLYCAPIKGHSYVFWYQQVLKNEFKFLISFQNENVFDETGMPKERFSAKCLPNSPCSLEIQATKLEDSAVYFCASSQSISLNTEAFFGQGTRLTVV.

The chain employs TRBV12-5 and TRBJ1-6, with 10 positions matching TRBD1. Germline V gives CDR1 LGHNT, CDR2 FRNRAP. The CDR3 has 16 residues. V lost 7 bases and J lost 3; bases outside the gene matches: 6. Here the CDR3 reads CASATWTGGYNSPLHF. The CDR3 nucleotides are TGTGCTAGTGCCACCTGGACAGGGGGCTATAATTCACCCCTCCACTTT.

The table lists this clone with a count of one. The rearrangement links TRBV5-1 to TRBJ1-4; 8 bases map to TRBD1. V shed 3 bases, J shed 2 bases, and the junction held 6 bases outside the gene matches. This CDR3 contains 16 residues. From germline, CDR1 is SGHRS and CDR2 YFSETQ. In nucleotides, the CDR3 is TGCGCCAGCAGCTGGACAGGGAGGGCCACTAATGAAAAACTGTTTTTT. Its translation is CASSWTGRATNEKLFF. Filled out from reference TRBV5-1 and TRBJ1-4, the complete variable domain reads KAGVTQTPRYLIKTRGQQVTLSCSPISGHRSVSWYQQTPGQGLQFLFEYFSETQRNKGNFPGRFSGRQFSNSRSEMNVSTLELGDSALYLCASSWTGRATNEKLFFGSGTQLSVL.

This clone was seen a single time. The gene calls are TRBV11-3 and TRBJ2-7, with TRBD1 as a possible D gene (5 bases). CDR1 and CDR2 from the germline V gene are SGHNT and YENEEA. Trimming removed 6 bases at V and 1 base at J, with 10 bases between. The CDR3 is 13 amino acids. The CDR3 DNA follows: TGTGCCAGCAGTTTACAGGCTTCCTACGAGCAGTACTTC. Encoded protein: CASSLQASYEQYF.